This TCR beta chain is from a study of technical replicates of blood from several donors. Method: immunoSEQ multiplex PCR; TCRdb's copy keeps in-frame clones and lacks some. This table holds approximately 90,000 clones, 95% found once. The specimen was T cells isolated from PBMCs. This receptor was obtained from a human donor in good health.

CDR3 residues: CASSLLGGRWDTEAFF. The CDR3 DNA follows: TGTGCCAGCAGCTTATTGGGGGGGAGATGGGACACTGAAGCTTTCTTT. This chain links TRBV7-2 with TRBJ1-1, with a tentative D call TRBD1 (5 bases). The germline CDR1 and CDR2 sequences are SGHTA and FQGNSA. V was cut by 2 bases and J by 3 bases, with 16 bases left in between. The CDR3 length is 16 residues.